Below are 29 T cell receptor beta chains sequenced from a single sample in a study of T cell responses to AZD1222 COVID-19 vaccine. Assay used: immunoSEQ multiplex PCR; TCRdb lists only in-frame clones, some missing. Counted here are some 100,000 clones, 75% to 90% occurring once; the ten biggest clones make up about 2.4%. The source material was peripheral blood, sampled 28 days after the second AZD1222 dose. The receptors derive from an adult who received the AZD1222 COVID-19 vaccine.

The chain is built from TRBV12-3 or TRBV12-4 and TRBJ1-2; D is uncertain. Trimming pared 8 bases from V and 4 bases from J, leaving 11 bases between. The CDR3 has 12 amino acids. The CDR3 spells CASWRVGYGYTF. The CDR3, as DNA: TGTGCCAGCTGGAGGGTTGGCTATGGCTACACCTTC.

The CDR3 region is CASSYSDRGYYGYTF. The CDR3 region has the DNA TGTGCCAGCAGTTATTCGGACAGGGGATACTATGGCTACACCTTC. The chain recombines TRBV6-6 with TRBJ1-2; 9 positions agree with TRBD1. The V gene's germline CDR1 is MNHNY and CDR2 SVGAGI (reference sequence). The V and J ends lost 3 bases and 3 bases, in that order; junction bases with no gene match: 5. The CDR3 runs to 15 residues.

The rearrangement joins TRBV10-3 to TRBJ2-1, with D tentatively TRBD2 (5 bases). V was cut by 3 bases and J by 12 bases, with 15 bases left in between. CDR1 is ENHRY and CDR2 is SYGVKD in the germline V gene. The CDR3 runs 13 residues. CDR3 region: CAISDWEPPRQFF. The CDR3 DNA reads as TGTGCCATCAGTGACTGGGAGCCTCCCCGGCAGTTCTTC.

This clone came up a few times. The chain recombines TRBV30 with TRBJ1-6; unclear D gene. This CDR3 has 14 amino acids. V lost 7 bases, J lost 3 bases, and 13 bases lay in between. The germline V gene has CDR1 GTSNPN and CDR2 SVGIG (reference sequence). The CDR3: CASSWQLYNSPLHF. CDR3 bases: TGTGCCTCCAGCTGGCAGCTCTATAATTCACCCCTCCACTTT.

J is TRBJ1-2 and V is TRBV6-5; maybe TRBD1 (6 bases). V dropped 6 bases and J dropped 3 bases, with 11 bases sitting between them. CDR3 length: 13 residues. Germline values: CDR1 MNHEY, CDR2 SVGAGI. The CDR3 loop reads CASSYNRDYGYTF. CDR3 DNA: TGTGCCAGCAGCTACAACAGGGACTATGGCTACACCTTC.

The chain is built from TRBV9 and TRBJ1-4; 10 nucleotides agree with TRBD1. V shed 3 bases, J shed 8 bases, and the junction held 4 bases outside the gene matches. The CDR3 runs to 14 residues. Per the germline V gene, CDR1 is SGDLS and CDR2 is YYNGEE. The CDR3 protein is CASSAGQGREKLFF. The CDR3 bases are TGTGCCAGCAGCGCGGGACAGGGGAGGGAAAAACTGTTTTTT.

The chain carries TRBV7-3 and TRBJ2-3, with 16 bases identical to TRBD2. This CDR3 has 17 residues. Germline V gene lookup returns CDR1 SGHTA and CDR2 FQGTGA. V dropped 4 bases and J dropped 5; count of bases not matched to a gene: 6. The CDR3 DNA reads TGTGCCAGCAGCTCGGGACTAGCGGGAGGGCCTCTAGATACGCAGTATTTT. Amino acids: CASSSGLAGGPLDTQYF.

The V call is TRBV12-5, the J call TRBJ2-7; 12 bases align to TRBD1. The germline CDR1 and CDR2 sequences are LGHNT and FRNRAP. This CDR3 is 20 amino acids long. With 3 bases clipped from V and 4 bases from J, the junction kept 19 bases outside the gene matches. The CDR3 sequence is CASGFSRDRGPYPADYEQYF. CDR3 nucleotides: TGTGCTAGTGGTTTCAGCCGGGACAGGGGGCCGTACCCAGCCGATTACGAGCAGTACTTC.

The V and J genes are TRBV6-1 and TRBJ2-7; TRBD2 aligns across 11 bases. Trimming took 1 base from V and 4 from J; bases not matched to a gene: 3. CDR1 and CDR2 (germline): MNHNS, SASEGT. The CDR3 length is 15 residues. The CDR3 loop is CASSEEVAGGYEQYF. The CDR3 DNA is TGTGCCAGCAGTGAAGAGGTAGCGGGAGGGTACGAGCAGTACTTC.

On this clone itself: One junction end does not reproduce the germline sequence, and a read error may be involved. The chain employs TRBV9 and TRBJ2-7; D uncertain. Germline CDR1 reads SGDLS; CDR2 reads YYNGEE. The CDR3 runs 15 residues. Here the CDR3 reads CASSVDGSLAYGQYF. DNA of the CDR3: TGTGCCAGCAGCGTAGATGGATCCCTGGCCTACGGGCAGTACTTC.

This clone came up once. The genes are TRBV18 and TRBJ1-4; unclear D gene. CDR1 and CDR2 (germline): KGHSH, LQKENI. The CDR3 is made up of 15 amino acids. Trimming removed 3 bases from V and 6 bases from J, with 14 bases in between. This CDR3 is CASSPAASAYEKLFF. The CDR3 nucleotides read TGTGCCAGCTCACCGGCCGCCTCGGCTTATGAAAAACTGTTTTTT.

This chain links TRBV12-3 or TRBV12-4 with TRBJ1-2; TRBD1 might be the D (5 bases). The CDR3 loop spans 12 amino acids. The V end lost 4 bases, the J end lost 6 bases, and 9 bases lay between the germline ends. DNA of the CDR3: TGTGCCAGCAGTTGGGGACCCGATGGCTACACCTTC. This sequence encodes CASSWGPDGYTF.

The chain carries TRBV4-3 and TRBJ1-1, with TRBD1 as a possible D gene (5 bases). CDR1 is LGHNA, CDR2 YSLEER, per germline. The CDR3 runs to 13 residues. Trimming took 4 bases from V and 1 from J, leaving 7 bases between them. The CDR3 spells CASSRDRNTEAFF. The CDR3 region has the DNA TGCGCCAGCAGCCGGGACCGGAACACTGAAGCTTTCTTT.

The CDR3 DNA is TGTGCCAGCAGCTCCACTAGCGGGAGTGGTGGTGAGCAGTTCTTC. The encoded protein is CASSSTSGSGGEQFF. The V and J genes are TRBV7-3 and TRBJ2-1, with 11 bases identical to TRBD2. The V and J ends lost 4 bases and 9 bases, in that order; junction bases with no gene match: 8. Germline loops: CDR1 SGHTA, CDR2 FQGTGA. This CDR3 spans 15 amino acids.

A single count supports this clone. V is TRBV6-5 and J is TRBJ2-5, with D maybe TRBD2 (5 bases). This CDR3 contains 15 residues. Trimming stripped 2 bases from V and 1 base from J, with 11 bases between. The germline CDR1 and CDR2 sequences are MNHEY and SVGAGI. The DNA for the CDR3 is TGTGCCAGCAGTTACAATGAGCGGACCCAAGAGACCCAGTACTTC. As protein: CASSYNERTQETQYF.

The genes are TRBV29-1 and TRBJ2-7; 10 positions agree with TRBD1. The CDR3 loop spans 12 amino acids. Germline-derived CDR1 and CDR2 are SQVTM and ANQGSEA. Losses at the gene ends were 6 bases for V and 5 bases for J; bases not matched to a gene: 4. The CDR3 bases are TGCAGCGTCCGGACAGGGGGGAACGAGCAGTACTTC. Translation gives CSVRTGGNEQYF.

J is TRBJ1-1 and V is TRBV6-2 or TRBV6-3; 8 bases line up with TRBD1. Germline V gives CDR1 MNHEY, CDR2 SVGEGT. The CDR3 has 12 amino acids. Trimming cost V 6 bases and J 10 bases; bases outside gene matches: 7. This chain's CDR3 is CASSEQGERAFF. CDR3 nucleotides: TGTGCCAGCAGCGAACAGGGGGAAAGAGCTTTCTTT.

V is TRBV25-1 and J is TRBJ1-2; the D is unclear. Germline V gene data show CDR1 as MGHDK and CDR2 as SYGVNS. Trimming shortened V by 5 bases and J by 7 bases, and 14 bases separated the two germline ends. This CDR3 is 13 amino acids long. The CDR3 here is CASSPARFRGYTF. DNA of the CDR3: TGTGCCAGCAGTCCAGCCAGGTTTCGTGGCTACACCTTC.

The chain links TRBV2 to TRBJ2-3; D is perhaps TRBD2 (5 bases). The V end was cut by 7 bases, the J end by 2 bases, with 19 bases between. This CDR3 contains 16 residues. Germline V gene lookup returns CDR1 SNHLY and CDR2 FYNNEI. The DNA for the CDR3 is TGTGCCAGCACCGGGAATGGGCTTGATCTCACAGATACGCAGTATTTT. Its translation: CASTGNGLDLTDTQYF.

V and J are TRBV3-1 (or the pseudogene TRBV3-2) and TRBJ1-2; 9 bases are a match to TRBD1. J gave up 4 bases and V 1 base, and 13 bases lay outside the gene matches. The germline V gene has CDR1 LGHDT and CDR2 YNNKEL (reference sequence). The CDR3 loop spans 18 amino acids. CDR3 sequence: CASSQAFKPGTGSYGYTF. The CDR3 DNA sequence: TGTGCCAGCAGCCAAGCCTTCAAGCCCGGGACAGGGTCCTATGGCTACACCTTC.

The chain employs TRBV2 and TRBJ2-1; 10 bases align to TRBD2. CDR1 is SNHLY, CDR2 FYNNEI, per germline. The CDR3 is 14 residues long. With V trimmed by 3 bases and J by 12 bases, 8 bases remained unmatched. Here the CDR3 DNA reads TGTGCCAGCAGTGAGGGACTAGCGCGTCAGTGGCAGTTCTTC. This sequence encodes CASSEGLARQWQFF.

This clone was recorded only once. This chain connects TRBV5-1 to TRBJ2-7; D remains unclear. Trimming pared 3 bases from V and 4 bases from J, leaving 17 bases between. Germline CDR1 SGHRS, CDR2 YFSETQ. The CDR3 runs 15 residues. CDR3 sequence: CASSSTTAGPYEQYF. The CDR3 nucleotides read TGCGCCAGCAGCTCGACCACGGCAGGTCCTTACGAGCAGTACTTC. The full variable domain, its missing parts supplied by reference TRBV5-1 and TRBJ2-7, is KAGVTQTPRYLIKTRGQQVTLSCSPISGHRSVSWYQQTPGQGLQFLFEYFSETQRNKGNFPGRFSGRQFSNSRSEMNVSTLELGDSALYLCASSSTTAGPYEQYFGPGTRLTVT.

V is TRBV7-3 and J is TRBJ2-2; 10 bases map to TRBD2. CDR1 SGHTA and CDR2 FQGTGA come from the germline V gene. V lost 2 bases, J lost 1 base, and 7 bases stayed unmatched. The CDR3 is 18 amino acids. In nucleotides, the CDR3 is TGTGCCAGCAGCTTAGTTTCTAGCGGGGGCAGGAACACCGGGGAGCTGTTTTTT. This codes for CASSLVSSGGRNTGELFF.

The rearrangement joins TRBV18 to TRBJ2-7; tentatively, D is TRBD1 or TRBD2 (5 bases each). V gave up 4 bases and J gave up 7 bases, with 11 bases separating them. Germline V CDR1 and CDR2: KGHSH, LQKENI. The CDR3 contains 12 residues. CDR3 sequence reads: CASSLFGGEQYF. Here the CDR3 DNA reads TGTGCCAGCTCACTCTTTGGGGGTGAGCAGTACTTC. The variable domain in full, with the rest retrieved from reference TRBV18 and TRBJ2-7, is NAGVMQNPRHLVRRRGQEARLRCSPMKGHSHVYWYRQLPEEGLKFMVYLQKENIIDESGMPKERFSAEFPKEGPSILRIQQVVRGDSAAYFCASSLFGGEQYFGPGTRLTVT.

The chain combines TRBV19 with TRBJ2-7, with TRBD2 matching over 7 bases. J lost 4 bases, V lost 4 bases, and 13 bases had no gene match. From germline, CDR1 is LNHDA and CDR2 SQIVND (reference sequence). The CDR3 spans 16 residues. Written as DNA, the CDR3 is TGTGCCAGTAGTACGGCCTGGGGGGGGAGATCGTACGAGCAGTACTTC. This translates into CASSTAWGGRSYEQYF. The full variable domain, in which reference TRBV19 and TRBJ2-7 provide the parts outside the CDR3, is DGGITQSPKYLFRKEGQNVTLSCEQNLNHDAMYWYRQDPGQGLRLIYYSQIVNDFQKGDIAEGYSVSREKKESFPLTVTSAQKNPTAFYLCASSTAWGGRSYEQYFGPGTRLTVT.

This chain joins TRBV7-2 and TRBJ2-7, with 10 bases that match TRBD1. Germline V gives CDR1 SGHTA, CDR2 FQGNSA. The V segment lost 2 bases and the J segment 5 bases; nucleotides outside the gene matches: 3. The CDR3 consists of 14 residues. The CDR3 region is CASSLLGTGDEQYF. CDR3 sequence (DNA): TGTGCCAGCAGCTTACTTGGGACAGGGGACGAGCAGTACTTC.

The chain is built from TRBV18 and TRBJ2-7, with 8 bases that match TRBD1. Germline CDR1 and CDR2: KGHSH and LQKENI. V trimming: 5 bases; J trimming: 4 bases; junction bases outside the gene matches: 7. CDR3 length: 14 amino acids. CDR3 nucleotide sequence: TGTGCCAGCTCAGGACAGGGTAGATGGTACGAGCAGTACTTC. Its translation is CASSGQGRWYEQYF.

CDR3 residues: CASTRGNTIYF. As DNA, the CDR3 is TGTGCCAGCACACGCGGAAACACCATATATTTT. This chain connects TRBV6-5 to TRBJ1-3, with no clear D. The CDR3 runs to 11 residues. Deletions cut 7 bases from V and 4 bases from J, with 5 bases between. Germline CDR1 and CDR2: MNHEY and SVGAGI.

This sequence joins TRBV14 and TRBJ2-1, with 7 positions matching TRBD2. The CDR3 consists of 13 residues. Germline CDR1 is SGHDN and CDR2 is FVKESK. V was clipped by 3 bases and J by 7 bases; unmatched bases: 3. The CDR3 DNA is TGTGCCAGCAGCCATTGGACTAGTAATGAGCAGTTCTTC. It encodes CASSHWTSNEQFF. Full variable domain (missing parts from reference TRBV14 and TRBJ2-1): EAGVTQFPSHSVIEKGQTVTLRCDPISGHDNLYWYRRVMGKEIKFLLHFVKESKQDESGMPNNRFLAERTGGTYSTLKVQPAELEDSGVYFCASSHWTSNEQFFGPGTRLTVL.